This paragraph covers one TCR beta chain sequence. Its antigen is still unknown. No base qualities exist here, and no much larger clone lies one base off it. The library was prepared using the immunoSEQ multiplex PCR assay. The multiplex PCR relied on a mix of 60 forward primers for TCR Vbeta segments and 13 reverse primers for TCR Jbeta segments. The CDR3 region of rearranged TCR beta genes was amplified from genomic DNA by a multiplex PCR assay. The Illumina HiSeq System was used to sequence the amplified TCR beta libraries as 87-base-pair reads. In the authors' own workflow: A later analysis tallied 75 million to 95 million unique TCR beta chains across the 700 or so repertoires, and approximately 12 million of those chains were shared by two or more donors. To remove PCR and sequencing errors, raw reads were error-corrected and collapsed into unique sequences using a nearest-neighbor algorithm that merged closely related sequences. Alignment of CDR3 sequences to IMGT reference sequences was used to assign V, D and J gene segments. For a sequence to be retained, a match of at least six nucleotides was required to both a V gene segment and a J gene segment. Rearrangements were classified as productive when the CDR3 lacked stop codons and remained in frame with V and J, and all other rearrangements were classified as non-productive. Following IMGT convention, CDR3 was defined as the stretch from the second conserved V-encoded cysteine to the conserved J-encoded phenylalanine. The earlier analysis of some 550 of the donors excluded any sequence lacking an unambiguous match to a single V gene segment. In an earlier analysis of 500 to 750 of the donors, V segments were called functional above 56.7% productive rearrangements and were called segregating when the between-donor standard deviation exceeded 5%. A statistical classification framework was developed to diagnose cytomegalovirus status using the catalog of TCR beta chain sequences. V and J gene assignment, in a later analysis, came from comparing TCR nucleotide sequences with IMGT/GENE-DB human TR gene sequences. A later analysis assigned CDR3 sequences and most-parsimonious VDJ recombination scenarios with the TCRdist pipeline. A later analysis defined each TCR beta chain by its CDR3 amino acid sequence plus V-gene family, and excluded reads lacking a unique V-gene family. In a later analysis, 550 to 650 highly shared, low-generation-probability nucleotide sequences were removed to address suspected cross-contamination and a sequencing artifact. For each public chain, a later analysis derived a clonal expansion index from normalized ranks of inferred template counts within each repertoire. In a later analysis, generation probabilities were computed with a VDJ recombination model fitted to out-of-frame rearrangements, and the resulting probabilities were checked against IGoR. In a later analysis, TCR-TCR, TCR-HLA and TCR-CMV co-occurrence was scored with hypergeometric tests, and a repertoire-size bias correction was applied to TCR pairs. A later analysis estimated false discovery rates by permuting HLA or CMV assignments 20 times. In a later analysis, co-occurring TCRs were grouped using DBSCAN, with TCRdist sequence similarity added in when clustering inside HLA-allele-positive subsets. For co-occurrence clustering, repertoires with fewer than 30,000 or more than 120,000 public chains were excluded, along with roughly 5 repertoires with anomalous nucleotide sharing. Held by TCRdb, this immuneACCESS table contains in-frame sequences only and omits some clones. Under half of the omission traces to an unresolved V gene where checked; the cause of the rest is unknown. V and J calls and clone size come straight from that table; D and trimming were deduced from the DNA. Across this sample there are approximately 100,000 clones, with 79% seen only once. Roughly 4% of the sample lies in the top ten.

A distance of 10 bases separates the germline ends of V and J, which lose 5 bases and 5 bases respectively. Looking up the germline V gene (reference sequence) yields CDR1 SEHNR and CDR2 FQNEAQ. The CDR3, from cysteine to phenylalanine, totals 13 residues. Only CDR3 DNA remains: 39 bases, in frame from the first base. This record belongs to a study of cytomegalovirus exposure and HLA in healthy donors (dated 2017 in TCRdb). Regarding the research as a whole: In an earlier analysis of 450 to 750 of the donors, 276 Gb of sequence data and 117 million unique TCR beta sequences from roughly 180 million T cells were reported. All discovery cohort repertoires had been generated using a single sequencing platform. The number of typed donors differed by locus: about 629-640 for A, B, C, DRB1 and DQB1; 500 to 550 for DQA1; 606 for DPA1; and about 450 for DPB1. In a later genetic analysis, genome-wide SNP genotypes for about three fifths of the 666 donors were used, and that subset was treated as a discovery cohort. The study combined high-throughput TCR immunosequencing, statistical association of individual TCRs with disease status, and machine learning to predict cytomegalovirus infection status. Donor age, sex, ethnicity and CMV serostatus were compiled together with the repertoire data. Among some 400 genotyped donors of the cohort, an average of approximately 220,000 unique TCR beta nucleotide sequences was sequenced per donor, of which about 20% were non-productive. HLA typing included class I and class II loci at four-digit resolution. An early release covering just under 650 HLA-typed donors comprised roughly 300 gigabases of sequencing data and around 85 million unique TCR sequences. Because of strong linkage in the cohort, roughly five DR-DQ haplotypes were treated as single units for association and clustering. An earlier analysis of about 600 of the donors used high-throughput TCR beta sequencing to judge whether each TCR beta V gene segment behaved as functional or pseudogenic. The study profiled the T cell repertoires of approximately 700 subjects by immunosequencing and related them to cytomegalovirus serostatus. Among the roughly 380 genotyped donors, approximately 77% belonged to the genetic ancestry cluster associated with self-reported Caucasian donors. In the later analysis, no new phenotypic data were used to find candidate immune exposures; instead, reliance was placed on TCR beta sequences and their occurrence across donors. The study aimed to test whether cataloging public T cell receptors could reveal signatures of past pathogen exposure. To study patterns of TCR occurrence, a later analysis re-analyzed previously published TCR beta repertoires from several hundred donors and added high-resolution HLA genotyping. Besides the first cohort of hundreds of subjects, a separate validation cohort made up of roughly 130 different subjects was used. General findings and caveats noted by the study authors: Strong co-occurrence of HLA alleles, especially DR and DQ, made assigning TCR associations to individual alleles difficult. For the cohort, immune exposure information was limited to CMV serostatus. Compared with the approximately 720-donor mean, donors in an Asian-associated ancestry cluster had fewer N-insertions in productive TCRs, according to a later genetic analysis. A later analysis associated 16,951 TCR beta sequences with specific HLA alleles at a false discovery rate of 0.05. Correlated functional status among segregating V segments might be attributable to linkage disequilibrium, but an unknown experimental factor could not be ruled out. An association between a missense DCLRE1C variant and V-gene and J-gene trimming of TCR beta chains was found in a later genetic analysis and replicated in an independent cohort. An earlier analysis of approximately 570 of the donors showed that most TCR beta V segments appeared in productive rearrangements either about 90% or about 30% of the time, which broadly matched IMGT annotations. A further reported finding was that TCR beta sequences accurately predicted the HLA-A and HLA-B alleles for most subjects in the first cohort. In both the original and validation cohorts, the classifier was reported to diagnose cytomegalovirus status with high specificity and sensitivity. A few of the identified cytomegalovirus-associated TCR beta chains were confirmed in vitro to be specific for cytomegalovirus antigens. This cohort had only TCR beta chains sequenced, and the lack of alpha or paired-chain data limited which features could be detected. It was suggested by the authors that the approach could potentially be generalized to other disease states and immunological phenotypes. A cluster of highly shared sequence variants was judged likely to be a technical artifact of the sequencing pipeline. In a later analysis, most CMV-associated TCR beta chains were found to appear HLA-restricted, with HLA associations seemingly driven largely by CMV exposure. A later analysis found that HLA-associated TCR beta chains were more clonally expanded and had lower generation probabilities than equally common non-associated chains. A later analysis reported that several top co-occurrence clusters appeared linked to parvovirus B19, influenza, CMV and Epstein-Barr virus. Because the 87-base-pair reads could not distinguish some IMGT-functional V segments, including TRBV6-2 and TRBV6-3, those segments were excluded. Because HLA typing was unavailable for some donors at each locus, only the typed subset was used in association tests. Over 15 rarely observed V segments, including chromosome 9 orphons, were excluded from the earlier analysis of 550 to 700 of the donors because counts were too low. According to a later analysis, TCR association rates differed among HLA loci, with DRB1 alleles showing the most associated TCRs and HLA-C alleles showing the fewest. A total of 150 or so TCR beta chains were listed by the study as associated with cytomegalovirus. Most TCR sequences were observed very rarely across donors, whereas some public TCRs were present in many individuals. Roughly uniform sequencing depth across donors was assumed in presence/absence analyses, although this assumption may not hold.

The cohort was made up of 666 healthy bone marrow donors. All cohort members were sampled while nominally healthy, although unrecorded immune exposures were likely present. The donor tested CMV seropositive and was one of the 289 seropositive cohort members. A peripheral blood sample was collected from each donor, and TCR beta sequencing was performed on peripheral blood mononuclear cells. Genomic DNA was extracted from the blood cell samples with the Qiagen DNeasy Blood Extraction Kit. The source is a man between 45 and 60 years old in good health and CMV-seropositive. The rearrangement combines TRBV7-9 with TRBJ2-1, with no reliable assignment of the D segment. Sequenced: PBMCs. The DNA sequence is given as TGTGCCAGCAGCCCGGATGGGCACAATGAGCAGTTCTTC. The encoded protein is CASSPDGHNEQFF. Beyond the CDR3, the reference TRBV7-9 and TRBJ2-1 genes provide the residues; the full variable domain reads: DTGVSQNPRHKITKRGQNVTFRCDPISEHNRLYWYRQTLGQGPEFLTYFQNEAQLEKSRLLSDRFSAERPKGSFSTLEIQRTEQGDSAMYLCASSPDGHNEQFFGPGTRLTVL.